The 8 T cell receptor beta chains in this list originate from one sample, sequenced in a study of OX40 agonist ivuxolimab in advanced cancers. TCRdb keeps only in-frame clones here, not all; method: immunoSEQ multiplex PCR. Here the sample spans roughly 46,000 clones, roughly 90% being singletons. This sample comprised CD4+ or CD8+ T cells sorted from blood, obtained in a trial of the OX40 agonist ivuxolimab. The source of these receptors is an adult with an advanced solid tumor such as melanoma, head and neck, liver or kidney cancer.

The chain is built from TRBV19 and TRBJ2-1, with D unresolved. The CDR3 spans 13 residues. The germline gives CDR1 LNHDA, CDR2 SQIVND (reference sequence). V was trimmed by 6 bases and J by 2 bases, leaving 8 bases between them. The CDR3 nucleotides are TGTGCCAGTAGGTCCCCGACCTACAATGAGCAGTTCTTC. This translates into CASRSPTYNEQFF.

The V gene is TRBV2, the J gene TRBJ2-7; D may be TRBD1 (6 bases). This CDR3 contains 14 residues. Germline lookup yields CDR1 SNHLY and CDR2 FYNNEI. Trimming left V 5 bases short and J 1 base short, with 12 bases between. The CDR3 nucleotides read TGTGCCAGCAGTACGCCAGGACAGTCCTACGAGCAGTACTTC. Residues: CASSTPGQSYEQYF.

CDR3 region: CSVEAGKTTYEQYF. CDR3 in DNA: TGCAGCGTTGAAGCGGGCAAAACAACCTACGAGCAGTACTTC. This chain connects TRBV29-1 to TRBJ2-7; D gene ambiguous. The ends were cut back, 1 base at V and 2 bases at J, with 12 bases in the middle. This CDR3 comprises 14 residues. Looked up from germline, CDR1 is SQVTM and CDR2 is ANQGSEA.

The chain joins TRBV5-4 to TRBJ2-7; weak D call: TRBD2 (6 bases). The V gene lost 5 bases and the J gene lost 2 bases, with 14 bases spanning the gap. The length of the CDR3 is 14 residues. CDR1 and CDR2 from the germline V gene are SGHNT and YYREEE (reference sequence). The CDR3 bases are TGTGCCAGCAGGGTGACGGGAGAACCCTACGAGCAGTACTTC. This codes for CASRVTGEPYEQYF.

This clone was counted between two and nine times. V gene TRBV6-4 combines with J gene TRBJ2-3; D gene unclear. The CDR3 has 13 amino acids. Per germline, CDR1 MRHNA and CDR2 SNTAGT. Between the trimmed V and J ends, which lost 2 bases and 1 base, there was a span of 4 bases. CDR3 protein: CASSDRGTDTQYF. CDR3 DNA sequence: TGTGCCAGCAGTGACAGGGGCACAGATACGCAGTATTTT.

This clone turned up a few times. The V call is TRBV5-4, the J call TRBJ1-2, with D unclear. CDR3 length: 13 residues. The V and J ends lost 1 base and 8 bases respectively, with 12 bases between them. CDR1 and CDR2 (germline): SGHNT, YYREEE (reference sequence). This CDR3 is CASSLSGPDGYTF. The CDR3 nucleotides read TGTGCCAGCAGCTTGTCTGGGCCGGACGGCTACACCTTC. The whole variable domain, remainder taken from reference TRBV5-4 and TRBJ1-2, is ETGVTQSPTHLIKTRGQQVTLRCSSQSGHNTVSWYQQALGQGPQFIFQYYREEENGRGNFPPRFSGLQFPNYSSELNVNALELDDSALYLCASSLSGPDGYTFGSGTRLTVV.

J is TRBJ2-3 and V is TRBV19, with 8 positions matching TRBD1. CDR1 is LNHDA, CDR2 SQIVND, per germline (reference sequence). V lost 5 bases, J lost 5 bases, and 6 bases stayed unmatched. The CDR3 length is 14 residues. The CDR3 coding sequence is TGTGCCAGTAGTTTCGGACAGGGTTTAGATACGCAGTATTTT. It translates to CASSFGQGLDTQYF.

This chain uses TRBV27 with TRBJ2-1; possibly TRBD2 for D (6 bases). This CDR3 has 16 amino acids. Germline CDR1 MNHEY, CDR2 SMNVEV (reference sequence). Deletions cut 5 bases from V and 7 bases from J, with 21 bases between. CDR3 sequence reads: CASSPLTWGVKNEQFF. In DNA form, the CDR3 reads TGTGCCAGCAGTCCCCTGACGTGGGGGGTGAAAAATGAGCAGTTCTTC.